Below, 14 T cell receptor beta chains from the same sample are listed, as sequenced in a study of blood T cell repertoires in COVID-19. The repertoire was sequenced with immunoSEQ multiplex PCR; TCRdb's copy has only in-frame clones and lacks some. The top ten clones hold about 6.9% of a sample with 180,000 or so clones, roughly 79% of them seen once. Sequences were obtained from peripheral blood. The receptors here all came from a human donor with acute or convalescent COVID-19. The donor label of this sample is uncertain.

The V gene is TRBV2, the J gene TRBJ2-2; 7 bases are shared with TRBD2. The CDR3 is 15 amino acids. The germline V gene encodes CDR1 SNHLY and CDR2 FYNNEI. Trimming cost V 3 bases and J 5 bases; bases outside gene matches: 6. The DNA of the CDR3 is TGTGCCAGCAGTGAGGTCGGGGGGAATACCGGGGAGCTGTTTTTT. This sequence encodes CASSEVGGNTGELFF. The variable domain in full, with the rest retrieved from reference TRBV2 and TRBJ2-2, is EPEVTQTPSHQVTQMGQEVILRCVPISNHLYFYWYRQILGQKVEFLVSFYNNEISEKSEIFDDQFSVERPDGSNFTLKIRSTKLEDSAMYFCASSEVGGNTGELFFGEGSRLTVL.

This chain links TRBV18 with TRBJ2-1, with 15 bases fitting TRBD2. The germline gives CDR1 KGHSH, CDR2 LQKENI. Trimming removed 3 bases from V and 5 bases from J; junction bases left unmatched: 5. CDR3 length: 17 amino acids. The CDR3 sequence is CASSPPGLAGGHNEQFF. In nucleotides, the CDR3 is TGTGCCAGCTCACCGCCGGGACTAGCGGGAGGCCACAATGAGCAGTTCTTC.

The count of this clone is one. The rearrangement links TRBV4-3 to TRBJ2-2; D perhaps matches TRBD1 (6 bases). V was shortened by 6 bases and J by 7 bases, with 21 bases between the two germline ends. CDR3 size: 16 residues. The germline CDR1 and CDR2 sequences are LGHNA and YSLEER. The CDR3 coding sequence is TGCGCCAGCAGGACCTTAGGGGGAGTCAAGGGCGGGGAGCTGTTTTTT. It translates to CASRTLGGVKGGELFF.

The chain combines TRBV5-4 with TRBJ1-6; no firm D call. Per germline, CDR1 SGHNT and CDR2 YYREEE (reference sequence). The CDR3 length is 13 residues. V was shortened by 3 bases and J by 8 bases, with 9 bases between the two germline ends. The CDR3 loop is CASSSGMDSPLHF. The CDR3 bases are TGTGCCAGCAGCTCGGGAATGGATTCACCCCTCCACTTT. Variable domain in full (rest from reference TRBV5-4 and TRBJ1-6): ETGVTQSPTHLIKTRGQQVTLRCSSQSGHNTVSWYQQALGQGPQFIFQYYREEENGRGNFPPRFSGLQFPNYSSELNVNALELDDSALYLCASSSGMDSPLHFGNGTRLTVT.

The chain links TRBV19 to TRBJ2-3; D not certain. Looked up from germline, CDR1 is LNHDA and CDR2 is SQIVND (reference sequence). The CDR3 covers 14 residues. Trimming removed 3 bases from V and 4 bases from J, with 11 bases in between. The CDR3 DNA reads TGTGCCAGTAGTATTCAACTCCCCTCAGATACGCAGTATTTT. Its translation: CASSIQLPSDTQYF.

The V gene is TRBV28, the J gene TRBJ2-2; TRBD2 might be the D (5 bases). Trimming pared 3 bases from V and 8 bases from J, leaving 10 bases between. The CDR3 is 13 residues long. The germline V gene encodes CDR1 MDHEN and CDR2 SYDVKM. The CDR3 DNA reads TGTGCCAGCAGTTTGAGCGGCAAAGGGGAGCTGTTTTTT. It codes for CASSLSGKGELFF.

This clone was observed a single time. This chain links TRBV18 with TRBJ1-2, with D hard to call. The V end lost 6 bases, the J end lost 1 base, and 12 bases lay between the germline ends. Germline CDR1 KGHSH, CDR2 LQKENI. CDR3 length: 14 amino acids. CDR3 sequence reads: CASSRQEGNYGYTF. CDR3 nucleotide sequence: TGTGCCAGCTCCCGGCAGGAGGGTAACTATGGCTACACCTTC.

The chain joins TRBV28 to TRBJ2-2; D is undetermined. The CDR3 runs 12 residues. Trimming took 7 bases from V and 3 from J, leaving 6 bases between them. Germline V gene sequence: CDR1 MDHEN, CDR2 SYDVKM. CDR3 nucleotides: TGTGCCAGCACCCGGGACACCGGGGAGCTGTTTTTT. Encoded protein: CASTRDTGELFF.

The chain is built from TRBV13 and TRBJ2-1; 9 bases are shared with TRBD2. V lost 5 bases to trimming and J lost 6 bases; unmatched junction nucleotides: 11. CDR3 length equals 16 residues. Germline V lookup: CDR1 PRHDT, CDR2 FYEKMQ (reference sequence). CDR3: CASSAGGLAGPNEQFF. DNA for the CDR3: TGTGCCAGCAGCGCCGGGGGGCTAGCGGGACCCAATGAGCAGTTCTTC. The variable domain in full, completed from reference TRBV13 and TRBJ2-1, reads AAGVIQSPRHLIKEKRETATLKCYPIPRHDTVYWYQQGPGQDPQFLISFYEKMQSDKGSIPDRFSAQQFSDYHSELNMSSLELGDSALYFCASSAGGLAGPNEQFFGPGTRLTVL.

The chain recombines TRBV2 with TRBJ1-2; the D gene is possibly TRBD1 (5 bases). CDR3 length: 13 residues. The germline gives CDR1 SNHLY, CDR2 FYNNEI. Between the trimmed V and J ends, which lost 4 bases and 2 bases, there was a span of 8 bases. The CDR3 DNA reads TGTGCCAGCAGTGTCGGACAAAACTATGGCTACACCTTC. Its protein product is CASSVGQNYGYTF.

This chain links TRBV5-4 with TRBJ2-6, with a tentative D call TRBD2 (7 bases). V lost 4 bases and J lost 0, with 14 bases in between. This CDR3 spans 17 amino acids. Germline assignment: CDR1 SGHNT and CDR2 YYREEE (reference sequence). The CDR3 sequence: CASSRGGPSSGANVLTF. In nucleotides, the CDR3 is TGTGCCAGCAGCAGGGGGGGACCCAGCTCTGGGGCCAACGTCCTGACTTTC.

The gene calls are TRBV9 and TRBJ2-7, with TRBD1 matching over 8 bases. Trimming cost V 4 bases and J 0 bases; bases outside gene matches: 12. There are 17 residues in the CDR3. Germline loops: CDR1 SGDLS, CDR2 YYNGEE. The CDR3 region is CASSPPTGAMGSYEQYF. In DNA form, the CDR3 reads TGTGCCAGCAGCCCCCCGACAGGGGCGATGGGCTCCTACGAGCAGTACTTC. Drawing the rest from reference TRBV9 and TRBJ2-7, the complete variable domain is DSGVTQTPKHLITATGQRVTLRCSPRSGDLSVYWYQQSLDQGLQFLIQYYNGEERAKGNILERFSAQQFPDLHSELNLSSLELGDSALYFCASSPPTGAMGSYEQYFGPGTRLTVT.

The rearrangement links TRBV19 to TRBJ2-3, with 11 bases aligning to TRBD2. V gave up 6 bases and J gave up 1 base; unmatched junction bases: 12. Germline CDR1 reads LNHDA; CDR2 reads SQIVND (reference sequence). This CDR3 is built from 18 residues. In DNA, the CDR3 is TGTGCCAGTAGCAACGGGGGACTAGCGGTTAAGGGCACAGATACGCAGTATTTT. This translates into CASSNGGLAVKGTDTQYF.

CDR3 coding DNA: TGTGCCATCAATACCGGGACAGCGAACACCGGGGAGCTGTTTTTT. Translated, it gives CAINTGTANTGELFF. The V and J genes are TRBV10-3 and TRBJ2-2, with 7 positions matching TRBD1. V lost 7 bases to trimming and J lost 0 bases; unmatched junction nucleotides: 5. Germline V lookup: CDR1 ENHRY, CDR2 SYGVKD. This CDR3 is built from 15 residues.